The present T cell receptor beta chain was sequenced within a study of T cell responses to AZD1222 COVID-19 vaccine. The CDR3 extends over 15 amino acids. Looked up from germline, CDR1 is MNHEY and CDR2 is SMNVEV (reference sequence). V lost 2 bases, J lost 1 base, and 11 bases lay in between. Broader study findings: Reportedly, close to half of spike-specific TCRs are directed against unmutated variant regions. The donors showed a predominance of white British ancestry and of females, with possible underestimation of clonal diversity.

Worth noting for this clone: What it binds is not known.

Profiling relied on immunoSEQ multiplex PCR, and the TCRdb table lists in-frame clones only, not all of them. The repertoire holds 100,000 or so clones, with about 88% as singletons. The chain joins TRBV27 to TRBJ2-5; possible D gene TRBD1, 6 bases. The sequencing here drew on peripheral blood, taken on day 0 of AZD1222 vaccination. This sequence was found in an adult in good health. The CDR3 sequence: CASSLSRTVQETQYF. CDR3 in DNA: TGTGCCAGCAGTTTAAGCAGGACAGTCCAAGAGACCCAGTACTTC.